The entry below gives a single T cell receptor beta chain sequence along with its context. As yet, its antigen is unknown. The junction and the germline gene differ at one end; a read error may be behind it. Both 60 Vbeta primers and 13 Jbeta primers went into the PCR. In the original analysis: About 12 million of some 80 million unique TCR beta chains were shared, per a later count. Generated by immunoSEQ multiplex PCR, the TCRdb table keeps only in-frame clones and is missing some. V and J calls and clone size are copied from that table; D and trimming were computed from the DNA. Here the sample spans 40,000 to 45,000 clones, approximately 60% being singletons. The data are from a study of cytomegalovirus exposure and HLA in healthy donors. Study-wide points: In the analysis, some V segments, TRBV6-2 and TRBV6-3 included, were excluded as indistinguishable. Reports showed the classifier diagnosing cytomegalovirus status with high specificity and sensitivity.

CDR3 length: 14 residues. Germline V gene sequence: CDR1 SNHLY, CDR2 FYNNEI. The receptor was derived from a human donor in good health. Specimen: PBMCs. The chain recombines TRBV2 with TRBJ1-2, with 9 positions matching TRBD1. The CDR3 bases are TGTGCCAGCAGTGAGGCTCGAGGTCCCGGGACAGGGCCCTTC. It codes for CASSEARGPGTGPF. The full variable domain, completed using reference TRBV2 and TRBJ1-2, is EPEVTQTPSHQVTQMGQEVILRCVPISNHLYFYWYRQILGQKVEFLVSFYNNEISEKSEIFDDQFSVERPDGSNFTLKIRSTKLEDSAMYFCASSEARGPGTGPFGSGTRLTVV.